Here is one T cell receptor beta chain with its context. The antigen is undetermined. Infants, healthy and Finnish, who were having corrective surgery for congenital heart defects served as donors. CDR3 length: 16 residues. V was clipped by 3 bases and J by 0 bases, with 15 bases between them. Germline V gene data show CDR1 as GTSNPN and CDR2 as SVGIG (reference sequence). This sample stems from a study of human thymus T cells. Study results and limitations: An apparent bias in V and J gene usage was seen in thymic and blood repertoires.

Libraries were prepared by immunoSEQ multiplex PCR; TCRdb keeps only in-frame clonotypes and omits some of them. The sample shows some 46,000 clones, 90% to 95% of them seen only once. The TCR originated in a boy younger than two with a congenital heart defect but otherwise immunologically healthy. What was sequenced was blood. The chain uses TRBV30 and TRBJ1-3; D gene uncertain. CDR3 protein: CAWSSDQEYSGNTIYF. The CDR3 DNA follows: TGTGCCTGGAGCTCGGACCAAGAATACTCTGGAAACACCATATATTTT. Full variable domain (missing parts from reference TRBV30 and TRBJ1-3): SQTIHQWPATLVQPVGSPLSLECTVEGTSNPNLYWYRQAAGRGLQLLFYSVGIGQISSEVPQNLSASRPQDRQFILSSKKLLLSDSGFYLCAWSSDQEYSGNTIYFGEGSWLTVV.